The source of this TCR beta chain is a study of cytomegalovirus exposure and HLA in healthy donors. The CDR3 covers 14 residues. Trimming cost V 9 bases and J 4 bases; bases outside gene matches: 7. Germline V gene data show CDR1 as WSHSY and CDR2 as SAAADI. Researchers ran the PCR with 60 Vbeta and 13 Jbeta primers. TCRdb's table, derived via immunoSEQ multiplex PCR, lists solely in-frame clones and lacks some. The table shows 200,000 to 300,000 clones, with about 86% occurring only once. Material for sequencing was PBMCs. The chain combines TRBV10-2 with TRBJ2-3; 10 bases fit TRBD2. The receptor was isolated from a woman aged 55-70 years in good health and CMV-seropositive. CDR3 sequence: CASSLAGVADTQYF. In DNA, the CDR3 is TGCGCCAGTTCCCTAGCGGGAGTTGCAGATACGCAGTATTTT.